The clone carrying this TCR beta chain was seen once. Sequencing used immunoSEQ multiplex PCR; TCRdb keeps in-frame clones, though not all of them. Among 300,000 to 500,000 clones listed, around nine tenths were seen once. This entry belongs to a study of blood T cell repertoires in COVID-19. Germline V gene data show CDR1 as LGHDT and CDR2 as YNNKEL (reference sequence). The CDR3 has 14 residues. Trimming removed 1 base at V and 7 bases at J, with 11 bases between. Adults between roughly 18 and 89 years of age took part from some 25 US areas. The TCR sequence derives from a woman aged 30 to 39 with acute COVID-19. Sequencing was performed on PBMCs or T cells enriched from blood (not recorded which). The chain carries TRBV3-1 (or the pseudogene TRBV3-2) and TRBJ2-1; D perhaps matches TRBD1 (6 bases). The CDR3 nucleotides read TGTGCCAGCAGCCAAGTGGGGGCCGCTAATGAGCAGTTCTTC. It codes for CASSQVGAANEQFF.